This T cell receptor beta chain was retrieved from a study of blood T cell repertoires in COVID-19. Background on the study: Samples of COVID-19 (acute and convalescent) were obtained from the United States, Italy and Spain. The analysed material was cDNA or gDNA that came from T cells, B-cell-depleted T cells, or PBMCs.

This clone was observed many times. As originally analysed: Amplification with reference gene primers provided the estimates of nucleated cell counts. Some clones are missing from TCRdb's copy, which holds only in-frame ones; the method was immunoSEQ multiplex PCR. The V and J calls and clone size were taken over from that table, and D and trimming were inferred from the DNA. The sample carries over 85,000 clones, 60% to 80% recorded once. The V and J ends lost 4 bases and 2 bases, in that order; junction bases with no gene match: 7. Germline V gene sequence: CDR1 SGHVS, CDR2 FQNEAQ. The CDR3 has 15 amino acids.

Sequencing was done on a sample of peripheral blood. The sequence was obtained from a man in his 60s with active or convalescent COVID-19. The chain carries TRBV7-8 and TRBJ1-1, with 7 bases that match TRBD1. The chain's CDR3 is CASSSTRGSNTEAFF. CDR3 DNA: TGTGCCAGCAGCTCCACCAGGGGGTCTAACACTGAAGCTTTCTTT. The entire variable domain, with the rest obtained from reference TRBV7-8 and TRBJ1-1, is as follows: GAGVSQSPRYKVAKRGQDVALRCDPISGHVSLFWYQQALGQGPEFLTYFQNEAQLDKSGLPSDRFFAERPEGSVSTLKIQRTQQEDSAVYLCASSSTRGSNTEAFFGQGTRLTVV.